This T cell receptor (beta chain) derives from a study of blood T cell repertoires in COVID-19 (TCRdb year 2020). Background on the whole study: Samples covering the acute and convalescent phases of COVID-19 were provided by collaborators in the United States, Italy and Spain. The prospective study material was composed of cDNA or gDNA derived from T cells, B-cell-depleted T cells, or PBMCs. The dataset comprised deeply sampled blood TCRbeta repertoires from subjects exposed to, actively infected with, or recovered from COVID-19. The repertoires were released in a freely available public database meant as a resource for research on the immune response to SARS-CoV-2. The samples were drawn from two sources: the first 160 participants of the ongoing ImmuneRACE study, and fewer than 1,500 subjects contributed by 6 global collaborators. Sample metadata almost always included a de-identified subject ID, COVID-19 status, age in years and sex. HLA class I and class II types, where available, came from metadata supplied by the sample provider rather than from assay-based typing.

The germline V gene supplies CDR1 SGHAT and CDR2 FQNNGV. Trimmed from V: 5 bases; trimmed from J: 5 bases; junction bases lacking a gene match: 8. From the cysteine up to the phenylalanine, the CDR3 has a length of 14 residues. Only the CDR3 region is kept as DNA, spanning 42 bases read in frame from base 1. In the prospective study, participants were roughly 18 to 100 years old, resided in about two dozen geographic areas of the United States, and were enrolled through a virtual design. In the prospective study, cohorts were assigned on the basis of participant-reported clinical history obtained from a screening survey and a study questionnaire. Each participant in the prospective study had whole blood, serum and a nasopharyngeal or oropharyngeal swab collected by mobile phlebotomists. Over a roughly 2-month period, participants in the prospective study had the option of providing additional blood draws and questionnaires. Prospective study blood samples were shipped either frozen or at room temperature before DNA extraction.

TCRbeta CDR3 regions were amplified from genomic DNA using the immunoSEQ Assay, a bias-controlled multiplex PCR. From the authors' description of their analysis: The number of nucleated cells in each sample was estimated by amplification of reference gene primers within the assay. Sequence reads were collapsed and filtered to measure the absolute abundance of every unique TCRbeta CDR3 rearrangement. Productive Simpson clonality was computed per sample as the square root of Simpson's diversity index over productive rearrangements. TCRdb re-hosts the immuneACCESS table, in-frame sequences only. Its copies lack some clones; in the studies checked, an unresolved V gene accounts for under half of them, and the cause for the rest is not known. V, J and clone size derive from that table, while D and trimming were established from the DNA sequence. This sample is represented by some 220,000 clones; 80% to 90% of them were singletons. More than 3% of the sample is in the top ten clones.

What the work shows at the level of the full study, not this receptor alone: The amount of clinical and demographic metadata varied by source and participant and was provided uncurated.

Of note for this clone: Its antigen is still unknown. Base-call qualities are not available, and no considerably larger clone is one nucleotide away.

This TCR came from a woman aged 18-29 years in a cohort exposed to, infected with or recovered from COVID-19 (not recorded which). The chain couples TRBV11-2 to TRBJ2-5, with 7 bases aligning to TRBD2. The sample consisted of PBMCs or T cells enriched from blood (not recorded which). The CDR3 loop reads CASSTGGGSETQYF. The nucleotide sequence is given as TGTGCCAGCAGCACGGGGGGAGGTTCGGAGACCCAGTACTTC.